A selection of T cell receptor beta chains follows, all from one sample in a study of shared clonotypes between healthy human individuals. Here immunoSEQ multiplex PCR was the method, and the copy in TCRdb shows in-frame clones only, minus some. This table has 1,400,000 or so clones, approximately 98.5% appearing once. The sequencing input was naive CD4+ T cells sorted from blood. The receptors here all came from a man aged 25-40 years in good health. Each CDR3 is given with its conserved first and last residue. Each record gives: D gene, clone size, V gene, J gene, CDR3 DNA, CDR3 protein. D genes are given only for firm matches. Clone size, where shown, is once, few, many, or a class for clones that have expanded.

.	.	TRBV5-4	TRBJ1-3	TGTGCCAGCAGCCAAGTGGGCTCTGGAAACACCATATATTTT	CASSQVGSGNTIYF
.	.	TRBV7-8	TRBJ2-3	TGTGCCAGCAGCTTAGCCAGTTTCGTAAAGTATTTT	CASSLASFVKYF
TRBD2	.	TRBV19	TRBJ2-2	TGTGCTAGTTCGGAGTTGGGGGGGACGCACCCCGGGGAGCTGTTTTTT	CASSELGGTHPGELFF
TRBD1	.	TRBV28	TRBJ1-2	TGTGCCAGCAGCTCCGGGACAGGGTCTGGCTACACCTTC	CASSSGTGSGYTF
TRBD2	.	TRBV5-1	TRBJ2-3	TGCGCCAGCAGCTTGGCCGGGACTAGCGGAACAGATACGCAGTATTTT	CASSLAGTSGTDTQYF
TRBD1	.	TRBV27	TRBJ1-5	TGTGCCAGCAGTATACGCCCACAGGGGAATCAGCCCCAGCATTTT	CASSIRPQGNQPQHF
TRBD2	.	TRBV9	TRBJ2-7	TGTGCCAGCAGCGTATCCCCCGGACTAGCGGGAGCCTACGAGCAGTACTTC	CASSVSPGLAGAYEQYF
.	.	TRBV19	TRBJ2-7	TGTGCCAGTAGTATCTCATCCGGACAGACCTACGAGCAGTACTTC	CASSISSGQTYEQYF
.	.	TRBV7-2	TRBJ1-3	TGTGCCAGCAGACCCTCAGGCAGCTCTGGAAACACCATATATTTT	CASRPSGSSGNTIYF
.	.	TRBV6-1	TRBJ1-5	TGTGCTACAGGGTCATACAATCAGCCCCAGCATTTT	CATGSYNQPQHF
.	.	TRBV15	TRBJ1-5	TGTGCCACCAGCAGAGAACTCCATGGGAGCAATCAGCCCCAGCATTTT	CATSRELHGSNQPQHF
TRBD2	once	TRBV7-8	TRBJ2-1	TGTGCCAGCAGCTTGGGACTAGCGGACAATGAGCAGTTCTTC	CASSLGLADNEQFF
.	.	TRBV27	TRBJ2-7	TGTGCCAGCAGTTCTCGGTCCCGGGGCAGCTACGAGCAGTACTTC	CASSSRSRGSYEQYF
.	.	TRBV5-8	TRBJ2-3	TGTGCCAGCAGCTCCCTGAGGATCGGGGCAGATACGCAGTATTTT	CASSSLRIGADTQYF
TRBD1	.	TRBV15	TRBJ2-5	TGTGCCACCAGCAGAATAACCGGGACAGGGAGTGTGACCCAGTACTTC	CATSRITGTGSVTQYF
.	.	TRBV5-1	TRBJ1-5	TGCGCCAGCTCCGAGGGAGGAGGGGCAGGCAATCAGCCCCAGCATTTT	CASSEGGGAGNQPQHF
.	.	TRBV21-1	TRBJ2-7	TGTGCCAGCAGCAAGATGCCAGGGTGGGCCCCCTACGAGCAGTACTTC	CASSKMPGWAPYEQYF
TRBD2	.	TRBV5-1	TRBJ2-2	TGCGCCAGCAGCAGCGGGAGGGCCATTGGCGGGGAGCTGTTTTTT	CASSSGRAIGGELFF
.	.	TRBV6-4	TRBJ2-1	TGTGCCAGCAGTGTAAGTGCCTCCTACAATGAGCAGTTCTTC	CASSVSASYNEQFF
TRBD1	.	TRBV7-9	TRBJ1-5	TGTGCCAGCAGCGCCAGGGGGCTCAGCAATCAGCCCCAGCATTTT	CASSARGLSNQPQHF
.	once	TRBV30	TRBJ1-2	TGTGCCTGGAGTGTAGGGTTGGTCTATGGCTACACCTTC	CAWSVGLVYGYTF
.	.	TRBV5-1	TRBJ2-3	TGCGCCAGCAGCTTGGTCAAGGCTAGCACAGATACGCAGTATTTT	CASSLVKASTDTQYF
.	.	TRBV30	TRBJ2-3	TGTGCCTGGACCCCCCGGGACTTACACACAGATACGCAGTATTTT	CAWTPRDLHTDTQYF
.	.	TRBV7-6	TRBJ2-7	TGTGCCAGCAGCCCTTGGACTAGTCAGGGGGAGCAGTACTTC	CASSPWTSQGEQYF
.	.	TRBV7-9	TRBJ2-7	TGTGCCAGCAGCTCCCCAACGAGGGATACATCGTACGAGCAGTACTTC	CASSSPTRDTSYEQYF
.	.	TRBV4-1	TRBJ2-7	TGCGCCAGCAGCCAAGAATGGGGCTACGAGCAGTACTTC	CASSQEWGYEQYF
.	.	TRBV5-1	TRBJ1-1	TGCGCCAGCAGCCCACTAGGGTTAATGAACACTGAAGCTTTCTTT	CASSPLGLMNTEAFF
.	.	TRBV5-1	TRBJ2-5	TGCGCCAGCAGCTTGGCGGGAGTTCAAGAGACCCAGTACTTC	CASSLAGVQETQYF
.	.	TRBV4-3	TRBJ2-1	TGCGCCAGCAGCCAAGATCGGAACAATGAGCAGTTCTTC	CASSQDRNNEQFF
.	.	TRBV29-1	TRBJ2-1	TGCAGCGTTGACGGGACCACAAAATACAATGAGCAGTTCTTC	CSVDGTTKYNEQFF
.	.	TRBV7-8	TRBJ2-5	TGTGCCAGCAGCCCCAACGGAGTCCAAGAGACCCAGTACTTC	CASSPNGVQETQYF
.	.	TRBV5-6	TRBJ2-6	TGTGCCAGCAGCTTGTTCCACTCTGGGGCCAACGTCCTGACTTTC	CASSLFHSGANVLTF
TRBD1	.	TRBV6-5	TRBJ2-1	TGTGCCAGCAGTTACACCCCGGGACAGGGGCTTAATGAGCAGTTCTTC	CASSYTPGQGLNEQFF
TRBD1	.	TRBV29-1	TRBJ1-2	TGCAGCGTACTTACAGGGGGAGGCTACACCTTC	CSVLTGGGYTF
.	.	TRBV7-3	TRBJ2-6	TGTGCCAGCAGCTTAGCCGGGACTGGGGCCAACGTCCTGACTTTC	CASSLAGTGANVLTF
.	.	TRBV7-9	TRBJ2-3	TGTGCCAGCAGCTTATCCGACGCCAGGGGAGATACGCAGTATTTT	CASSLSDARGDTQYF
.	.	TRBV18	TRBJ2-4	TGTGCCAGCTCACCACCGTTGGGCAGACAACTAGCCAAAAACATTCAGTACTTC	CASSPPLGRQLAKNIQYF
.	.	TRBV2	TRBJ2-7	TGTGCCAGCGGGGCAAACGAGCAGTACTTC	CASGANEQYF
TRBD1	.	TRBV19	TRBJ2-7	TGTGCCAGTAGTAGACAGGGACACTCCTACGAGCAGTACTTC	CASSRQGHSYEQYF
TRBD2	.	TRBV9	TRBJ2-1	TGTGCCAGCAGCTCGTATGGGGGGGACGGTTACAATGAGCAGTTCTTC	CASSSYGGDGYNEQFF
.	.	TRBV23-1	TRBJ2-7	TGCGCCAGCAGTCAATCCCGGTTCGGCGTCTACGAGCAGTACTTC	CASSQSRFGVYEQYF
.	.	TRBV5-6	TRBJ2-3	TGTGCCAGCAGCACCGGACCGCCGAAAGCCGCAGATACGCAGTATTTT	CASSTGPPKAADTQYF
TRBD2	.	TRBV7-9	TRBJ2-7	TGTGCCGGACAACGGGGGGACTACGAGCAGTACTTC	CAGQRGDYEQYF
TRBD2	.	TRBV9	TRBJ2-1	TGTGCCAGCAGCGTAGGTGTGATAGCGGGAGGAGGTTCGAATGAGCAGTTCTTC	CASSVGVIAGGGSNEQFF
.	.	TRBV2	TRBJ2-2	TGTGCCAGCAGTCCCTTGACAGGAATCACCGGGGAGCTGTTTTTT	CASSPLTGITGELFF